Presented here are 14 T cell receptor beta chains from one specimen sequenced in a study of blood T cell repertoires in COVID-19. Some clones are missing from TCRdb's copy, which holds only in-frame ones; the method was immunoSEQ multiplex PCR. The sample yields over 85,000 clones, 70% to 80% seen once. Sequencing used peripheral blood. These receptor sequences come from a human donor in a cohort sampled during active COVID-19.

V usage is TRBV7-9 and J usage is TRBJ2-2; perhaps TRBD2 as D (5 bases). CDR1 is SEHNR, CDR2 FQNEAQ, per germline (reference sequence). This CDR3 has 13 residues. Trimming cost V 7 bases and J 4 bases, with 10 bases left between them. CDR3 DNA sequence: TGTGCCAGCACCGTTACTAGCACCGGGGAGCTGTTTTTT. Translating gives CASTVTSTGELFF.

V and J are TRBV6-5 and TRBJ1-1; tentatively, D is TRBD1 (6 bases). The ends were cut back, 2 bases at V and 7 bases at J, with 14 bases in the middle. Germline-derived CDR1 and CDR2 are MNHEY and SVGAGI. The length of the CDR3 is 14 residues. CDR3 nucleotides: TGTGCCAGCAGTTACGCCGACAGGACGAGTGAAGCTTTCTTT. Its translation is CASSYADRTSEAFF.

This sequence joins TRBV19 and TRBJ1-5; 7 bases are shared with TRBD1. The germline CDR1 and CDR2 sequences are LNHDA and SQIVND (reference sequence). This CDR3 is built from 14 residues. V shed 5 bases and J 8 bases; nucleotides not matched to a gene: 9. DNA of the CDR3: TGTGCCAGTAGTTCGTACAGGGGATCGGAGCCCCAGCATTTT. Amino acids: CASSSYRGSEPQHF.

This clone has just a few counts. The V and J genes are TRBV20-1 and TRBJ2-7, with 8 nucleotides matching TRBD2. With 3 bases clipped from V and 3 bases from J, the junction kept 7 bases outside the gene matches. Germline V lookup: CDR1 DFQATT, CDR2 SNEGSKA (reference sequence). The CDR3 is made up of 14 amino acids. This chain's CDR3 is CSASPAGGGYEQYF. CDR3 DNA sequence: TGCAGTGCTAGTCCCGCCGGGGGGGGCTACGAGCAGTACTTC.

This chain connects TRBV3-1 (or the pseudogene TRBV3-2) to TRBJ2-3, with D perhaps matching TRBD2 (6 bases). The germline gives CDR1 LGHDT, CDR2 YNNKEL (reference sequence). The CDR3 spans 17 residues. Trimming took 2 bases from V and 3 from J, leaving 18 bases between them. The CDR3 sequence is CASSQRSPGEVTDTQYF. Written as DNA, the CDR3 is TGTGCCAGCAGCCAAAGGTCTCCGGGAGAGGTAACAGATACGCAGTATTTT.

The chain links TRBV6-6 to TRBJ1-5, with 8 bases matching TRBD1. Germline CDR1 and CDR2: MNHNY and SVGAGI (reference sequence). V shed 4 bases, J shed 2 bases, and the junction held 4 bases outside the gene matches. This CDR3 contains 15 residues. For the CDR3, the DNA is TGTGCCAGCAGTTCAACAGGGGGTGGCAATCAGCCCCAGCATTTT. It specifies CASSSTGGGNQPQHF.

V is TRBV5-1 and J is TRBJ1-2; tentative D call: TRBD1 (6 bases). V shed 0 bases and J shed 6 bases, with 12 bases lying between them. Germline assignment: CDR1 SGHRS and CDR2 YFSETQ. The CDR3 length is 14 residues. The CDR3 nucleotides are TGCGCCAGCAGCTTGGAACAGGGTGGAGATGGCTACACCTTC. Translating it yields CASSLEQGGDGYTF.

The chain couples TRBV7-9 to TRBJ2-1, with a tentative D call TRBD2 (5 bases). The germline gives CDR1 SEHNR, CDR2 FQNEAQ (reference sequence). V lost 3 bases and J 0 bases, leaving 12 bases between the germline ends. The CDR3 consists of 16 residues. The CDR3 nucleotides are TGTGCCAGCAGCTTCTCGCGGGCAAGCTCCTACAATGAGCAGTTCTTC. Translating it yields CASSFSRASSYNEQFF.

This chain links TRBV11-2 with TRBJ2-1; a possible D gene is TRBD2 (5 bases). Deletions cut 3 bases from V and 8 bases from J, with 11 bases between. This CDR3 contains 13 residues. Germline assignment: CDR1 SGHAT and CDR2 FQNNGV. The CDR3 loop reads CASSFPTGYEQFF. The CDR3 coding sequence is TGTGCCAGCAGCTTTCCCACGGGGTATGAGCAGTTCTTC.

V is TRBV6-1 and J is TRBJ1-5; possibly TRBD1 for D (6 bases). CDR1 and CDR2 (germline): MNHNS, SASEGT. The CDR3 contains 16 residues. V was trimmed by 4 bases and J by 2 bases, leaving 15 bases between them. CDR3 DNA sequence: TGTGCCAGCAGTGCACCCCGAGGGGGTGGCAATCAGCCCCAGCATTTT. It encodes CASSAPRGGGNQPQHF.

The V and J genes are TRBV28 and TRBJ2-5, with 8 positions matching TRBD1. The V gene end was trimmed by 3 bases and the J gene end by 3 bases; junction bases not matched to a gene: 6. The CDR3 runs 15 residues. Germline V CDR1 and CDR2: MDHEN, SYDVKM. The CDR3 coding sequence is TGTGCCAGCAGTTTCTCAGGGGGCGTAAAAGAGACCCAGTACTTC. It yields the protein CASSFSGGVKETQYF.

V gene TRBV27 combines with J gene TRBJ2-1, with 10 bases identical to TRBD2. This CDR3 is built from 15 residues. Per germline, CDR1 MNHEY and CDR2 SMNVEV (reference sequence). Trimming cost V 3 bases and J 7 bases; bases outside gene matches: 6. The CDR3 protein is CASSFPAGGQNEQFF. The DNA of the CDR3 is TGTGCCAGCAGTTTTCCAGCGGGAGGGCAGAATGAGCAGTTCTTC.

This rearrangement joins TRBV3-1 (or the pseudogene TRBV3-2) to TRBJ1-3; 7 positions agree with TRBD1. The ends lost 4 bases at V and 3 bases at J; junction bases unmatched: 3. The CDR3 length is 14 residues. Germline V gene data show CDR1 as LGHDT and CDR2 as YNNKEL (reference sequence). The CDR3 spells CASSPGDSGNTIYF. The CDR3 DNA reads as TGTGCCAGCAGCCCCGGGGACAGTGGAAACACCATATATTTT.

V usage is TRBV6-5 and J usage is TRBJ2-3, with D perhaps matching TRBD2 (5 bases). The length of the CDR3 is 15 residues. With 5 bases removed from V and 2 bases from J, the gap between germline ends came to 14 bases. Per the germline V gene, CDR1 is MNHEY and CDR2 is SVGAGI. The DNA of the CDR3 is TGTGCCAGCAGTAGACCGGGATATCACACAGATACGCAGTATTTT. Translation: CASSRPGYHTDTQYF.